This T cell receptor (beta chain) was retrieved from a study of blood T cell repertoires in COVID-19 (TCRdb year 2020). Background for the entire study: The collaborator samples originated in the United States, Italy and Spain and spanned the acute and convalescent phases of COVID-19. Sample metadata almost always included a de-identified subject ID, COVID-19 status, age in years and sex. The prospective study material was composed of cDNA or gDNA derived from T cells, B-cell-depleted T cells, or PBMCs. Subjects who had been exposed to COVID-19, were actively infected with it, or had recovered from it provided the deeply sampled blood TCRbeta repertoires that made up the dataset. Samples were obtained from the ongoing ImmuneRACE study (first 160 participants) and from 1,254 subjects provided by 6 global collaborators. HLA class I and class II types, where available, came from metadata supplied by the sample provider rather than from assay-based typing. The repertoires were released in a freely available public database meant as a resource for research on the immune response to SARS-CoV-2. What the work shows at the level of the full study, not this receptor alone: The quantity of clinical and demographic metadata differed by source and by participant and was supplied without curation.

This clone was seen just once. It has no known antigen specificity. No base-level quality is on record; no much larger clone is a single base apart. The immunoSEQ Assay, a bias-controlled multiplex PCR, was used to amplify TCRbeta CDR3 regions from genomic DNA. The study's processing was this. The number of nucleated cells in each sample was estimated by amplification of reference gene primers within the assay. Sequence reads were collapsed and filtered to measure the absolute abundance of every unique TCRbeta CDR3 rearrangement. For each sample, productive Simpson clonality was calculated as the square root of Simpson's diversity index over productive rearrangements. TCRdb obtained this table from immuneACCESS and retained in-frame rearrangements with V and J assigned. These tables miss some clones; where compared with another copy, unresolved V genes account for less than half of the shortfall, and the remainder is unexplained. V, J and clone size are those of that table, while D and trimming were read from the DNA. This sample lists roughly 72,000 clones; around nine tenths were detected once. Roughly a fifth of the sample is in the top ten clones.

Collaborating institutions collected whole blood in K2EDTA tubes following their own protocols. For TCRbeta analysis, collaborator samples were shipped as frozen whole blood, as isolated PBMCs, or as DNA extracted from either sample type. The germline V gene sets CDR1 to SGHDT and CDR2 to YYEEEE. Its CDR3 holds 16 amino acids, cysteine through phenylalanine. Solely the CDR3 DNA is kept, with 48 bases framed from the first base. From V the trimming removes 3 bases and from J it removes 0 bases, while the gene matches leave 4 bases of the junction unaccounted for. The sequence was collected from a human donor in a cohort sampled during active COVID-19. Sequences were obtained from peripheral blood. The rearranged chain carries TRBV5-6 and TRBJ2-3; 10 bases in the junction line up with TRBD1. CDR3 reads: CASSYRDRGSTDTQYF. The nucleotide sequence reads TGTGCCAGCAGCTACAGGGACAGGGGAAGCACAGATACGCAGTATTTT.